The sequence of this T cell receptor beta chain was determined in a study of blood T cell repertoires in COVID-19. Across the whole study: Collection of acute and convalescent COVID-19 samples took place in the United States, Italy and Spain.

Trimming removed 2 bases at V and 7 bases at J, with 7 bases between. The V gene's germline CDR1 is SGHRS and CDR2 YFSETQ. The length of the CDR3 is 12 residues. Under the authors' procedure: It was from reference gene primer amplification that nucleated cell counts were estimated. The method was immunoSEQ multiplex PCR; TCRdb's version includes in-frame clones alone and lacks a portion of them. Clone size and the V and J calls come from that table; the DNA yielded D and trimming. The profile shows about 95,000 clones, roughly 89% of them singletons. The rearrangement joins TRBV5-1 to TRBJ2-1, with D tentatively TRBD2 (5 bases). This clonotype originated in a woman in her sixties or seventies with acute or convalescent COVID-19. The sequencing input was peripheral blood. This chain's CDR3 is CASSFRGNEQFF. The CDR3 nucleotides are TGCGCCAGCAGCTTCCGGGGAAATGAGCAGTTCTTC.